Listed below are T cell receptor beta chains from one sample, sequenced in a study of blood T cell repertoires in COVID-19. The method was immunoSEQ multiplex PCR; TCRdb's version includes in-frame clones alone and lacks a portion of them. There are 250,000 to 350,000 clones in the sample; 65% to 85% occur only once, and more than 1.1% lies in the top ten. The sample comprised peripheral blood. Source of these receptors: a human donor with COVID-19, enrolled during active disease. The donor label of this sample is uncertain. The CDR3 runs from the conserved cysteine through the conserved F or W.

CDR3: CASSLGQGQATEAFF; V: TRBV11-2; J: TRBJ1-1
CDR3: CAWATGAGNTIYF; V: TRBV30; J: TRBJ1-3
CDR3: CASGSNRGQVIAGHKEQFF; V: TRBV12-5; J: TRBJ2-1
CDR3: CASSGLRVRAEAFF; V: TRBV2; J: TRBJ1-1
CDR3: CASSQETGWTGANVLTF; V: TRBV4-1; J: TRBJ2-6
CDR3: CASSGTSGAYEQYF; V: TRBV3-1/TRBV3-2; J: TRBJ2-7
CDR3: CAISAEVNTEAFF; V: TRBV10-3; J: TRBJ1-1
CDR3: CASRPQGTGLLSPLHF; V: TRBV2; J: TRBJ1-6
CDR3: CASSVDRGSDTQYF; V: TRBV2; J: TRBJ2-3
CDR3: CASSPSSGLTYEQYF; V: TRBV11-2; J: TRBJ2-7
CDR3: CASNRQGEMDQPQHF; V: TRBV28; J: TRBJ1-5
CDR3: CASSPFGTYYGYTF; V: TRBV11-1; J: TRBJ1-2
CDR3: CASSTQQGAGETQYF; V: TRBV28; J: TRBJ2-5
CDR3: CASSLDGTGETEAFF; V: TRBV5-1; J: TRBJ1-1
CDR3: CASSIPGLAGNTDTQYF; V: TRBV19; J: TRBJ2-3
CDR3: CASRPRVEGGKLFF; V: TRBV2; J: TRBJ1-4
CDR3: CASRSSGTGVLYF; V: TRBV6-5; J: TRBJ1-3
CDR3: CATAEPAGGANTGELFF; V: TRBV24-1; J: TRBJ2-2
CDR3: CASSLLAAEQFF; V: TRBV28; J: TRBJ2-1
CDR3: CASSLGQGFFNEQFF; V: TRBV5-1; J: TRBJ2-1
CDR3: CASSLLGGGPKETQYF; V: TRBV11-2; J: TRBJ2-5
CDR3: CASSAGRFGALNTGELFF; V: TRBV9; J: TRBJ2-2